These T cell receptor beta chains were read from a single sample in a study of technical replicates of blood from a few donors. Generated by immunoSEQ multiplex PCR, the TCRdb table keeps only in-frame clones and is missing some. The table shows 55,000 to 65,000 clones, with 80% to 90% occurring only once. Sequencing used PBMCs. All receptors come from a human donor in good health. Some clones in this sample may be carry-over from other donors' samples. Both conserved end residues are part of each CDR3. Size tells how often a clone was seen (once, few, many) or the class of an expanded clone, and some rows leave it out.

cdr3_aa: CASSLQETQYF; clone_size: .; v_call: TRBV5-1
cdr3_aa: CASSFNGETQYF; clone_size: .; v_call: TRBV7-9
cdr3_aa: CASSFLAGVAYEQYF; clone_size: .; v_call: TRBV7-2
cdr3_aa: CASNSQGPSYEQYF; clone_size: few; v_call: TRBV7-9
cdr3_aa: CASSLEGQPGNTIYF; clone_size: medium-sized; v_call: TRBV13
cdr3_aa: CASSLTGTPKEEQYF; clone_size: .; v_call: TRBV4-2
cdr3_aa: CAWSVGGSYEQYF; clone_size: .; v_call: TRBV30
cdr3_aa: CASSLKGTGDYEQYF; clone_size: .; v_call: TRBV27
cdr3_aa: CASSPQNLAANEKLFF; clone_size: .; v_call: TRBV7-9
cdr3_aa: CASSRTGWGNEKLFF; clone_size: .; v_call: TRBV7-2
cdr3_aa: CASSLGGGTEAFF; clone_size: .; v_call: TRBV5-1
cdr3_aa: CASSKPGQGNSPLHF; clone_size: .; v_call: TRBV5-4
cdr3_aa: CASSRGLAEGYEQYF; clone_size: .; v_call: TRBV19
cdr3_aa: CASRPTGRETQYF; clone_size: .; v_call: TRBV11-2
cdr3_aa: CASSVDLRAEAFF; clone_size: .; v_call: TRBV9
cdr3_aa: CASRPGQGSYEQYF; clone_size: .; v_call: TRBV27
cdr3_aa: CASSVVQNTEAFF; clone_size: once; v_call: TRBV9
cdr3_aa: CASSSSSGNTIYF; clone_size: .; v_call: TRBV14
cdr3_aa: CASSPEHSRSSSPLHF; clone_size: .; v_call: TRBV18
cdr3_aa: CASSQAPGLAFYEQFF; clone_size: .; v_call: TRBV14
cdr3_aa: CASSHPGTAYEQYF; clone_size: .; v_call: TRBV4-1
cdr3_aa: CASSLGTSGSRELFF; clone_size: .; v_call: TRBV7-3
cdr3_aa: CASSLDSGGAETQYF; clone_size: .; v_call: TRBV7-7
cdr3_aa: CASSVNRADTGELFF; clone_size: .; v_call: TRBV6-6
cdr3_aa: CAISPLAGGRTDTQYF; clone_size: .; v_call: TRBV10-3
cdr3_aa: CAWSVTRRETQYF; clone_size: .; v_call: TRBV30
cdr3_aa: CAWSESAGVGEQYF; clone_size: .; v_call: TRBV30
cdr3_aa: CASSAGGGQETQYF; clone_size: .; v_call: TRBV5-1
cdr3_aa: CASSPDGLAGGANTGELFF; clone_size: .; v_call: TRBV5-1
cdr3_aa: CASSLRLAGYNEQFF; clone_size: .; v_call: TRBV7-3
cdr3_aa: CASSQRQVDFEAFF; clone_size: .; v_call: TRBV4-1
cdr3_aa: CASSFRPGGNSPLHF; clone_size: .; v_call: TRBV5-4
cdr3_aa: CASSPQEVSSYNSPLHF; clone_size: .; v_call: TRBV27
cdr3_aa: CASSSARDFFSSYEQYF; clone_size: .; v_call: TRBV12-1
cdr3_aa: CASSLVQGYIAGELFF; clone_size: .; v_call: TRBV13
cdr3_aa: CASSPDRPSTDTQYF; clone_size: once; v_call: TRBV9
cdr3_aa: CASSLQGTGASPLHF; clone_size: .; v_call: TRBV7-8
cdr3_aa: CASSLSLELGKLFF; clone_size: .; v_call: TRBV4-1
cdr3_aa: CASSDLMAPEGYEQYF; clone_size: .; v_call: TRBV25-1
cdr3_aa: CASRPQGQINSPLHF; clone_size: .; v_call: TRBV28
cdr3_aa: CATSRAWTGKQPQHF; clone_size: .; v_call: TRBV15
cdr3_aa: CASSPGQGSYEQYF; clone_size: .; v_call: TRBV11-3
cdr3_aa: CASSQVRAGGVNTEAFF; clone_size: .; v_call: TRBV4-3
cdr3_aa: CASSGQIQETQYF; clone_size: .; v_call: TRBV6-5
cdr3_aa: CASSEGSRGRTQYF; clone_size: .; v_call: TRBV6-1